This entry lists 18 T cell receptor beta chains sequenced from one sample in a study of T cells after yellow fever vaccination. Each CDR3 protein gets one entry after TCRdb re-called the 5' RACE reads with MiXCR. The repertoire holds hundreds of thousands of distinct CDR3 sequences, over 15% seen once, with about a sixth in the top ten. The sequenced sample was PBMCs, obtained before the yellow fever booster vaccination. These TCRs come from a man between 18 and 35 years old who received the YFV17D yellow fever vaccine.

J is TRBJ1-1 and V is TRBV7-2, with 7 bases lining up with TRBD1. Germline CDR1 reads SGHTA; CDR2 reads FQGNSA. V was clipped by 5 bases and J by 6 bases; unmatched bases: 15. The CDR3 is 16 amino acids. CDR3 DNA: TGTGCCAGCAGCCAGGGGGGAGGGCGTCGAAGCGCTGAAGCTTTCTTT. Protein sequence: CASSQGGGRRSAEAFF.

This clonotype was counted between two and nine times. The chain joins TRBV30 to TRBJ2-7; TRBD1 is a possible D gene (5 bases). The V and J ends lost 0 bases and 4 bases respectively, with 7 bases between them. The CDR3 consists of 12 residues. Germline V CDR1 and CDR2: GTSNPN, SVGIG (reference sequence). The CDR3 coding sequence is TGTGCCTGGAGTGTAAGGGGTTACGAGCAGTACTTC. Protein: CAWSVRGYEQYF.

The CDR3 DNA follows: TGTGCCACCAGCAGAGGGAGCAGAGGGGCCAACGTCCTGACTTTC. It translates to CATSRGSRGANVLTF. The chain links TRBV15 to TRBJ2-6; D not resolved. Germline assignment: CDR1 LNHNV and CDR2 YYDKDF (reference sequence). The CDR3 spans 15 residues. Trimming left V 1 base short and J 4 bases short, with 8 bases between.

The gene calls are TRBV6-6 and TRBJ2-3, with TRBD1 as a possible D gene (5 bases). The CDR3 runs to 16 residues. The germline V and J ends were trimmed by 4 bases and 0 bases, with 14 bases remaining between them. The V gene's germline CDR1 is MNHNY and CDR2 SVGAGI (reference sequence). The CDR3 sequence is CASSSSGQVSTDTQYF. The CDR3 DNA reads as TGTGCCAGCAGTTCCTCAGGGCAAGTTAGCACAGATACGCAGTATTTT.

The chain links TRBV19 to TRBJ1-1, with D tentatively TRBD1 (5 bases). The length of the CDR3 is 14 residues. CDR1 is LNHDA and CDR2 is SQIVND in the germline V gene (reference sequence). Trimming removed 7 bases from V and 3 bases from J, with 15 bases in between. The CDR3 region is CASKFAGGDTEAFF. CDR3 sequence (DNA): TGTGCCAGTAAATTCGCGGGAGGGGACACTGAAGCTTTCTTT.

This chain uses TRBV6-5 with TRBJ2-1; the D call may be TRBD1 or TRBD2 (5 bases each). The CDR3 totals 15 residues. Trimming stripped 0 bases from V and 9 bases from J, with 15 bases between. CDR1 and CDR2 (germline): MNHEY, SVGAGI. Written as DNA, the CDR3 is TGTGCCAGCAGTTACTCTTTTATGAGGGGCAGTGAGCAGTTCTTC. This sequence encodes CASSYSFMRGSEQFF.

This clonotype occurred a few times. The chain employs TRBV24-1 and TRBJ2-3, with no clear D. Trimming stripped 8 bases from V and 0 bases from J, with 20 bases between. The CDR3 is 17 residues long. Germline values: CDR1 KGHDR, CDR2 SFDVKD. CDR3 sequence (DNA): TGTGCCACCACGCCTCTACGATGGAAAACTAGCACAGATACGCAGTATTTT. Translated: CATTPLRWKTSTDTQYF.

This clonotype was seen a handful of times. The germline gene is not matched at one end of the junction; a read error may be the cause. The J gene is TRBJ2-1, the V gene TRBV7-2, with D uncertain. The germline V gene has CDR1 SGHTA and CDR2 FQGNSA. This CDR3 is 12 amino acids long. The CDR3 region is CASSMSDNEQFF. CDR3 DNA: TGCGCCAGCAGCATGTCGGACAATGAGCAGTTCTTC.

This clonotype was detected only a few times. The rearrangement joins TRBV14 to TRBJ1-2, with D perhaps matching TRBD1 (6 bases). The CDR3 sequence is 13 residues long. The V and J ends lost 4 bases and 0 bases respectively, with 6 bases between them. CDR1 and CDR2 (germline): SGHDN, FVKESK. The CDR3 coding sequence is TGTGCCAGCAGCCGGGACACTAACTATGGCTACACCTTC. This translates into CASSRDTNYGYTF.

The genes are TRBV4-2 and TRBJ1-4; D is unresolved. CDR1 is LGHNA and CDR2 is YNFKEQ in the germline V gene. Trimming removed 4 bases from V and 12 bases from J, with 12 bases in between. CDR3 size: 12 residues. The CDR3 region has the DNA TGTGCCAGCAGCCCCCAGGACGGGGAACTGTTTTTT. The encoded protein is CASSPQDGELFF.

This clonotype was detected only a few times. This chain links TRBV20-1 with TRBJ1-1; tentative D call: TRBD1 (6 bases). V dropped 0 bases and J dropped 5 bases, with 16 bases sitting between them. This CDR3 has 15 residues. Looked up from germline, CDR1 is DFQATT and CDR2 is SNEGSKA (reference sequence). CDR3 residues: CSAREVSQGGTEAFF. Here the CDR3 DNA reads TGCAGTGCTAGAGAGGTTTCACAGGGAGGTACTGAAGCTTTCTTT.

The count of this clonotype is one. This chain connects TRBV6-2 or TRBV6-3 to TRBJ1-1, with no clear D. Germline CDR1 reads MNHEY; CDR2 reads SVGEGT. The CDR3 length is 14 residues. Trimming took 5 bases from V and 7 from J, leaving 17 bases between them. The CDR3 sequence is CASSTGPEWGEAFF. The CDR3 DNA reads TGTGCCAGCAGTACGGGTCCGGAATGGGGTGAAGCTTTCTTT.

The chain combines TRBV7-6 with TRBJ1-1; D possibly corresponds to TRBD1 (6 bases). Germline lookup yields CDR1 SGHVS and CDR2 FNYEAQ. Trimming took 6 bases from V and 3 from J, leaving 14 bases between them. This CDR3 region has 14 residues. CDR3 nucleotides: TGTGCCAGCAGACGGACAGCTACCGACACTGAAGCTTTCTTT. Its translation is CASRRTATDTEAFF. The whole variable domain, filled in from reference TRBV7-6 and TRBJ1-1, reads GAGVSQSPRYKVTKRGQDVALRCDPISGHVSLYWYRQALGQGPEFLTYFNYEAQQDKSGLPNDRFSAERPEGSISTLTIQRTEQRDSAMYRCASRRTATDTEAFFGQGTRLTVV.

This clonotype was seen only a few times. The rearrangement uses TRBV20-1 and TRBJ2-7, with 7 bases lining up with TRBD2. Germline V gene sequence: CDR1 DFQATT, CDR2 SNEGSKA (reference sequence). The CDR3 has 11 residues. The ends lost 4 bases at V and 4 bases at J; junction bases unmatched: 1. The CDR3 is CSAMGGYEQYV. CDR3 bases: TGCAGTGCTATGGGGGGGTACGAGCAGTACGTC.

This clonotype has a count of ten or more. CDR3 in amino acids: CASSLVGQNIQYF. The CDR3 nucleotides are TGCGCCAGCAGCTTGGTGGGACAGAACATTCAGTACTTC. The J gene is TRBJ2-4, the V gene TRBV5-1; 7 positions match TRBD1. The V gene end was trimmed by 0 bases and the J gene end by 7 bases; junction bases not matched to a gene: 1. CDR1 SGHRS and CDR2 YFSETQ come from the germline V gene. This CDR3 comprises 13 residues. The entire variable domain, with the rest obtained from reference TRBV5-1 and TRBJ2-4, is as follows: KAGVTQTPRYLIKTRGQQVTLSCSPISGHRSVSWYQQTPGQGLQFLFEYFSETQRNKGNFPGRFSGRQFSNSRSEMNVSTLELGDSALYLCASSLVGQNIQYFGAGTRLSVL.

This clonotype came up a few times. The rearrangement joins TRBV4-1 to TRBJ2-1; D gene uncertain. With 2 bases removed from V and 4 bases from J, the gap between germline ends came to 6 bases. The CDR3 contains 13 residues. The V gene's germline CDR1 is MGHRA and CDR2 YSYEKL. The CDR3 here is CASSQLTYNEQFF. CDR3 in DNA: TGCGCCAGCAGCCAACTTACGTACAATGAGCAGTTCTTC.

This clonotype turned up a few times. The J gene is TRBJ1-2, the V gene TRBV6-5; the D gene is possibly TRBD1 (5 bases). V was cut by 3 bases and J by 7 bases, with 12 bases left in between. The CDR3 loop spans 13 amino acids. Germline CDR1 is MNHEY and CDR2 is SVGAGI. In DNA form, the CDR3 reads TGTGCCAGCAGTTATGGAGGGGTGGGTGGCTACACCTTC. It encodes CASSYGGVGGYTF.

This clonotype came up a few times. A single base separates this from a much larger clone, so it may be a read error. As DNA, the CDR3 is TGTGCCAGCAGGATCGGCTATGGCTACACCTTC. This sequence encodes CASRIGYGYTF. The chain combines TRBV12-3 or TRBV12-4 with TRBJ1-2; no clear D gene. This CDR3 has 11 residues. Trimming took off 6 bases at V and 4 bases at J, with 6 bases between the two ends.